Below are 25 T cell receptor beta chains sequenced from a single sample in a study of cytomegalovirus exposure and HLA in healthy donors. 13 Jbeta primers and 60 Vbeta primers were used for the PCR. Only in-frame clones appear in the TCRdb table, and some are missing; sequencing was by immunoSEQ multiplex PCR. The data contain a few hundred thousand clones, about 66% of them singletons. The source material was PBMCs. The receptors here all came from a female donor in good health and CMV-seronegative.

This clone was counted once. The chain couples TRBV5-1 to TRBJ2-1; possible D gene TRBD1, 8 bases. The CDR3 length is 15 residues. Trimming took 4 bases from V and 5 from J, leaving 16 bases between them. Germline loops: CDR1 SGHRS, CDR2 YFSETQ. CDR3 in amino acids: CASSRDRGGNNEQFF. CDR3 nucleotide sequence: TGCGCCAGCAGCCGAGACAGGGGAGGGAACAATGAGCAGTTCTTC.

V usage is TRBV28 and J usage is TRBJ2-7; the D gene is possibly TRBD1 (6 bases). This CDR3 spans 15 amino acids. The germline gives CDR1 MDHEN, CDR2 SYDVKM. V was pared by 3 bases and J by 5 bases, with 17 bases between. CDR3 sequence (DNA): TGTGCCAGCAGTTTGGGGGCAGCAGGTAATGACGAGCAGTACTTC. Amino acids: CASSLGAAGNDEQYF.

The table lists this clone with a few counts. J is TRBJ2-5 and V is TRBV5-5, with D unresolved. This CDR3 region has 16 residues. V lost 1 base and J 5 bases, leaving 18 bases between the germline ends. Germline V gene data show CDR1 as SGHKS and CDR2 as YYEKEE (reference sequence). The CDR3 is CASSLPHRLVVETQYF. The DNA for the CDR3 is TGTGCCAGCAGCTTGCCGCATCGACTCGTTGTGGAGACCCAGTACTTC.

Concerning this clone: Other nucleotide sequences from this sample produce the same CDR3. This rearrangement joins TRBV7-3 to TRBJ2-7; 8 bases line up with TRBD1. With V trimmed by 2 bases and J by 3 bases, 0 bases remained unmatched. CDR3 size: 13 residues. The germline V gene encodes CDR1 SGHTA and CDR2 FQGTGA. CDR3 protein: CASSLGTGYEQYF. CDR3 DNA: TGTGCCAGCAGCTTAGGGACAGGCTACGAGCAGTACTTC.

V usage is TRBV10-3 and J usage is TRBJ2-7; 12 bases fit TRBD2. CDR3 length equals 16 residues. Germline V gives CDR1 ENHRY, CDR2 SYGVKD. With V trimmed by 7 bases and J by 0 bases, 7 bases remained unmatched. CDR3 in DNA: TGTGCCATCACCCCAGGACTAGCGGGGAACTCCTACGAGCAGTACTTC. As protein: CAITPGLAGNSYEQYF.

The V and J genes are TRBV6-1 and TRBJ1-5; 10 nucleotides line up with TRBD1. The CDR3 spans 15 residues. The J segment lost 5 bases and the V segment lost 2 bases, leaving 3 bases of the junction unmatched. Germline CDR1 and CDR2: MNHNS and SASEGT. This CDR3 reads CASSEQTGGYQPQHF. In nucleotides, the CDR3 is TGTGCCAGCAGTGAACAGACAGGGGGCTATCAGCCCCAGCATTTT.

The V call is TRBV7-2, the J call TRBJ2-7; D call uncertain. V was cut by 2 bases and J by 5 bases, with 7 bases left in between. This CDR3 contains 12 residues. Per the germline V gene, CDR1 is SGHTA and CDR2 is FQGNSA. This chain's CDR3 is CASSLTVNEQYF. CDR3 bases: TGTGCCAGCAGCTTAACGGTCAACGAGCAGTACTTC. The full variable domain, with the rest looked up from reference TRBV7-2 and TRBJ2-7, is GAGVSQSPSNKVTEKGKDVELRCDPISGHTALYWYRQSLGQGLEFLIYFQGNSAPDKSGLPSDRFSAERTGGSVSTLTIQRTQQEDSAVYLCASSLTVNEQYFGPGTRLTVT.

This chain uses TRBV12-1 with TRBJ2-7; TRBD2 is the table's D call and was not checked against the DNA. TRBV12-1 constitutes a pseudogene. The CDR3 contains 15 residues. The CDR3 spells CASSFSRDRTYEQYF. The CDR3 DNA is TGTGCCAGCAGCTTTAGTCGGGATAGAACCTACGAGCAGTACTTC.

The rearrangement links TRBV28 to TRBJ2-2, with 9 bases fitting TRBD1. After removal of 6 bases from V and 1 base from J, the junction contained 6 bases not matched to a gene. The CDR3 is 16 residues long. Germline lookup yields CDR1 MDHEN and CDR2 SYDVKM. The CDR3 nucleotides are TGTGCCAGCAGCACAGGGGGCATAAAGAACACCGGGGAGCTGTTTTTT. Translation: CASSTGGIKNTGELFF.

This clone was seen a few times. This chain joins TRBV28 and TRBJ2-7; D call uncertain. This CDR3 has 13 amino acids. Germline V CDR1 and CDR2: MDHEN, SYDVKM. V dropped 2 bases and J dropped 4 bases, with 9 bases sitting between them. CDR3 sequence: CASSLLARYEQYF. The CDR3 nucleotides are TGTGCCAGCAGTTTACTGGCTAGATACGAGCAGTACTTC.

The V call is TRBV6-6, the J call TRBJ2-5, with D unresolved. The CDR3 extends over 12 amino acids. Trimming cost V 2 bases and J 4 bases, with 5 bases left between them. Germline V gene lookup returns CDR1 MNHNY and CDR2 SVGAGI (reference sequence). This CDR3 reads CASSYIRETQYF. CDR3 nucleotides: TGTGCCAGCAGTTACATTCGAGAGACCCAGTACTTC.

V and J are TRBV4-1 and TRBJ1-4; 7 nucleotides match TRBD1. CDR1 and CDR2 from the germline V gene are MGHRA and YSYEKL. The CDR3 contains 17 residues. Losses at the gene ends were 0 bases for V and 3 bases for J; bases not matched to a gene: 7. The CDR3: CASSQDPGQNPNEKLFF. In DNA, the CDR3 is TGCGCCAGCAGCCAAGATCCGGGACAGAACCCTAATGAAAAACTGTTTTTT.

The chain carries TRBV29-1 and TRBJ1-4, with 7 bases fitting TRBD1. The CDR3 runs to 15 residues. Germline lookup yields CDR1 SQVTM and CDR2 ANQGSEA. The trim removed 3 bases at V and 7 bases at J, leaving 11 bases unmatched. The CDR3 nucleotides are TGCAGCGTTGAGGTGCCCGACAGGGAGTTTGAAAAACTGTTTTTT. It yields the protein CSVEVPDREFEKLFF. The full variable domain, rest sourced from reference TRBV29-1 and TRBJ1-4, is SAVISQKPSRDICQRGTSLTIQCQVDSQVTMMFWYRQQPGQSLTLIATANQGSEATYESGFVIDKFPISRPNLTFSTLTVSNMSPEDSSIYLCSVEVPDREFEKLFFGSGTQLSVL.

Only a few counts were recorded for this clone. Its ends do not fully match the called genes, so a read error is possible. J is TRBJ2-1 and V is TRBV7-7; 8 bases map to TRBD2. CDR3 length equals 16 residues. Germline CDR1 reads SSHAT; CDR2 reads FNYEAQ (reference sequence). The CDR3 DNA reads as TGTGCTAGCAGCTCCTCCAGCGGGAGCGCCTACAATGAGCAGTTCTTC. Its protein is CASSSSSGSAYNEQFF.

As to this clone: Sequence at one end of the junction differs from germline and may be a read error. The gene calls are TRBV7-6 and TRBJ2-7, with TRBD2 as a possible D gene (5 bases). The length of the CDR3 is 15 residues. Germline V lookup: CDR1 SGHVS, CDR2 FNYEAQ. The CDR3 here is CASSLEDRGLYEQCF. In DNA form, the CDR3 reads TGTGCCAGCAGCTTAGAAGATCGGGGTTTATACGAGCAGTGCTTC.

The rearrangement uses TRBV21-1 and TRBJ2-3; TRBD1 is the table's D call, not checked against the DNA. TRBV21-1 is reported as a pseudogene. This CDR3 region has 17 residues. CDR3 sequence reads: CASSKVGPRGNRDTQYF. In nucleotides, the CDR3 is TGTGCCAGCAGCAAAGTGGGCCCCAGGGGGAATCGAGATACGCAGTATTTT.

With respect to this clone: Sequence at one end of the junction differs from germline and may be a read error. This rearrangement joins TRBV7-7 to TRBJ2-5, with 8 bases lining up with TRBD2. Germline V CDR1 and CDR2: SSHAT, FNYEAQ (reference sequence). This CDR3 is 12 amino acids long. For the CDR3, the DNA is TGTGCTAGCAGCTCGGGGGGGGAGACCCAGTACTTC. Amino acid sequence: CASSSGGETQYF. Based on the CDR3 plus reference TRBV7-7 and TRBJ2-5, the full variable domain is GAGVSQSPRYKVTKRGQDVTLRCDPISSHATLYWYQQALGQGPEFLTYFNYEAQPDKSGLPSDRFSAERPEGSISTLTIQRTEQRDSAMYRCASSSGGETQYFGPGTRLLVL.

The sample holds a few counts of this clone. V and J are TRBV7-3 and TRBJ2-1; 11 bases match TRBD2. This CDR3 spans 15 amino acids. In germline, CDR1 is SGHTA, CDR2 FQGTGA. V trimming: 2 bases; J trimming: 7 bases; junction bases outside the gene matches: 4. In DNA, the CDR3 is TGTGCCAGCAGCTTATACCCTAGCGGGAGGAATGAGCAGTTCTTC. Translation gives CASSLYPSGRNEQFF.

The rearrangement joins TRBV28 to TRBJ1-2; D gene ambiguous. The CDR3 has 13 amino acids. Between the trimmed V and J ends, which lost 10 bases and 7 bases, there was a span of 19 bases. The germline V gene encodes CDR1 MDHEN and CDR2 SYDVKM. CDR3 loop: CATHGQEVGGYTF. The CDR3 DNA reads as TGTGCCACTCATGGGCAGGAGGTCGGTGGCTACACCTTC.

V is TRBV18 and J is TRBJ2-2; no firm D call. The V gene's germline CDR1 is KGHSH and CDR2 LQKENI. V was trimmed by 4 bases and J by 6 bases, leaving 21 bases between them. The CDR3 sequence is 17 residues long. The CDR3 DNA reads TGTGCCAGCTCACGTACTTCGGTTAGTAGTGTTGCCGGGGAGCTGTTTTTT. It translates to CASSRTSVSSVAGELFF.

The chain employs TRBV5-6 and TRBJ2-5; D possibly corresponds to TRBD1 (5 bases). The germline V gene has CDR1 SGHDT and CDR2 YYEEEE. The V end lost 1 base, the J end lost 0 bases, and 7 bases lay between the germline ends. This CDR3 has 14 amino acids. CDR3 loop: CASSLYRYQETQYF. CDR3 sequence (DNA): TGTGCCAGCAGCTTGTACAGGTACCAAGAGACCCAGTACTTC.

This clone has a single count. The chain has TRBV5-4 and TRBJ2-2, with TRBD1 matching over 9 bases. Trimming removed 2 bases from V and 1 base from J; junction bases left unmatched: 3. Germline lookup yields CDR1 SGHNT and CDR2 YYREEE (reference sequence). This CDR3 is 16 amino acids long. CDR3 protein: CASSFGQGRNTGELFF. The CDR3 DNA reads TGTGCCAGCAGCTTCGGACAGGGGAGGAACACCGGGGAGCTGTTTTTT. The variable domain in full, completed from reference TRBV5-4 and TRBJ2-2, reads ETGVTQSPTHLIKTRGQQVTLRCSSQSGHNTVSWYQQALGQGPQFIFQYYREEENGRGNFPPRFSGLQFPNYSSELNVNALELDDSALYLCASSFGQGRNTGELFFGEGSRLTVL.

This clone has just a few counts. The chain uses TRBV6-1 and TRBJ1-4; D is uncertain. The CDR3 has 15 residues. From germline, CDR1 is MNHNS and CDR2 SASEGT. V was cut by 5 bases and J by 3 bases, with 13 bases left in between. The CDR3 region is CASSPLGGPNEKLFF. CDR3 sequence (DNA): TGTGCCAGCAGTCCCCTTGGCGGGCCTAATGAAAAACTGTTTTTT.

The chain recombines TRBV6-6 with TRBJ2-7; D is unclear. The CDR3 length is 13 residues. Per germline, CDR1 MNHNY and CDR2 SVGAGI (reference sequence). V shed 4 bases and J shed 3 bases, with 10 bases lying between them. The CDR3 DNA is TGTGCCAGCAGTTCTTTGGCCATCTACGAGCAGTACTTC. It codes for CASSSLAIYEQYF.

The rearrangement joins TRBV7-6 to TRBJ1-4; no definite D call. Trimming shortened V by 2 bases and J by 8 bases, and 12 bases separated the two germline ends. The CDR3 sequence is 14 residues long. The germline V gene encodes CDR1 SGHVS and CDR2 FNYEAQ. The CDR3 region is CASSLRPRGEKLFF. The CDR3 DNA is TGTGCCAGCAGCTTACGACCCAGAGGGGAAAAACTGTTTTTT.